This T cell receptor beta chain was sequenced during a study of OX40 agonist ivuxolimab in advanced cancers. Study-level findings and limits: A proportion of nonresponders additionally exhibited low normalized T-cell clonal expansion. On average, CD8+ T cells showed a greater number of expanded clones than CD4+.

Libraries were prepared by immunoSEQ multiplex PCR; TCRdb keeps only in-frame clonotypes and omits some of them. Of some 70,000 clones in the sample, roughly 87% were seen once. Remarks on this clone: Its antigen is unknown.

The CDR3 has 15 residues. V was trimmed by 2 bases and J by 0 bases, leaving 11 bases between them. Germline CDR1 is GTSNPN and CDR2 is SVGIG (reference sequence). The sample in question was CD4+ or CD8+ T cells sorted from blood, obtained in a trial of the OX40 agonist ivuxolimab. The chain couples TRBV30 to TRBJ1-3; D unresolved. The sequence was collected from an adult with an advanced solid tumor such as melanoma, head and neck, liver or kidney cancer. CDR3 amino acids: CAWSPGSSSGNTIYF. CDR3 nucleotides: TGTGCCTGGAGTCCGGGGTCAAGCTCTGGAAACACCATATATTTT. Using reference TRBV30 and TRBJ1-3 for the parts outside the CDR3, the full variable domain is SQTIHQWPATLVQPVGSPLSLECTVEGTSNPNLYWYRQAAGRGLQLLFYSVGIGQISSEVPQNLSASRPQDRQFILSSKKLLLSDSGFYLCAWSPGSSSGNTIYFGEGSWLTVV.